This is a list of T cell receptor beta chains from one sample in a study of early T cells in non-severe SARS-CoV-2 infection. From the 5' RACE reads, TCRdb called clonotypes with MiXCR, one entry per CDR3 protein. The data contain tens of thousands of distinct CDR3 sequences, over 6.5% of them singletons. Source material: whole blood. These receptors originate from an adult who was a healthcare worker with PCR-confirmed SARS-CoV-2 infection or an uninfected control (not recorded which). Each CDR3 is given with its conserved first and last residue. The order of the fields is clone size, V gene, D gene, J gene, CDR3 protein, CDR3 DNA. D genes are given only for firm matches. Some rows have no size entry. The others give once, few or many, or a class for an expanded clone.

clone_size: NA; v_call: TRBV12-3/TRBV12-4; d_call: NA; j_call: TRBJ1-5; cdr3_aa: CASSTGQSQPQHF; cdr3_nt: TGTGCCAGCAGTACGGGACAAAGTCAGCCCCAGCATTTT
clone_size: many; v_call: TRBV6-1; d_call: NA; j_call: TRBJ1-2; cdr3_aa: CASSDGPNYGYTF; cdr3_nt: TGTGCCAGCAGTGACGGGCCTAACTATGGCTACACCTTC
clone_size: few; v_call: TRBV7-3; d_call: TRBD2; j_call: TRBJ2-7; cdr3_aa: CASSYTGGRLSEQYF; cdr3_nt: TGTGCCAGCAGCTACACGGGAGGGCGCCTTAGCGAGCAGTACTTC
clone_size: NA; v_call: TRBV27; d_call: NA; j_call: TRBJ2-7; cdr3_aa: CASSAPGTGFYEQYF; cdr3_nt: TGTGCCAGCAGTGCCCCGGGAACAGGCTTCTACGAGCAGTACTTC
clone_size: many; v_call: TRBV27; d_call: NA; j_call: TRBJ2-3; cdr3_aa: CASSPIGTGLGDTQYF; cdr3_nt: TGTGCCAGCAGCCCAATAGGAACAGGGTTAGGAGATACGCAGTATTTT
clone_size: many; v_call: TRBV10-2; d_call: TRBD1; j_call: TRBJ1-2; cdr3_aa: CASSESKGQGIAGYTF; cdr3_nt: TGCGCCAGCAGTGAGTCAAAGGGACAGGGGATTGCTGGCTACACCTTC
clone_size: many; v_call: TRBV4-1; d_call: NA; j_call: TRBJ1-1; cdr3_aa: CASSQGPRGTEAFF; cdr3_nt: TGCGCCAGCAGCCAAGGACCCCGGGGGACTGAAGCTTTCTTT
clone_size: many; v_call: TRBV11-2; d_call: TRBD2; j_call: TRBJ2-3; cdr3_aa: CASSRLAGAFTDTQYF; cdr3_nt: TGTGCCAGCAGCAGACTAGCGGGTGCCTTCACAGATACGCAGTATTTT
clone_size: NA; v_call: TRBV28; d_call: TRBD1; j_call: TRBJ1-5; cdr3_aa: CASSLADRVNQHQHF; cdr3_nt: TGTGCCAGCAGTTTAGCGGACAGGGTAAATCAGCACCAGCATTTT
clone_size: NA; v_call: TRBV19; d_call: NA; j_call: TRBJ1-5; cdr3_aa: CASRSQGHQPQHF; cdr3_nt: TGTGCCAGTAGGTCACAGGGACATCAGCCCCAGCATTTT
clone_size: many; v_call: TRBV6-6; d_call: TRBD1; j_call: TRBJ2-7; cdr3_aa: CASSYGDRGHEQYF; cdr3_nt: TGTGCCAGCAGTTACGGGGACAGGGGCCACGAGCAGTACTTC
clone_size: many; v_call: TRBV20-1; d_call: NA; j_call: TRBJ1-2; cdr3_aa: CSARSLGTTYGYTF; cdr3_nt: TGCAGTGCTAGATCCCTTGGGACCACCTATGGCTACACCTTC